The 30 T cell receptor beta chains below all came from one sample that was sequenced in a study of blood T cells in healthy people across ages. Primed by a sample-barcoded 5' primer and a J-beta primer mix, a second PCR proceeded for 7 to 11 cycles. Via MiXCR, TCRdb re-called the 5' RACE reads, giving one row per CDR3 protein. The sample has around 1,000,000 distinct CDR3 sequences, roughly two fifths seen once. The specimen was blood. Receptor source: a young man in good health.

The chain combines TRBV3-1 with TRBJ2-5, with 11 bases lining up with TRBD2. Germline loops: CDR1 LGHDT, CDR2 YNNKEL (reference sequence). This CDR3 spans 14 amino acids. Trimming removed 0 bases from V and 7 bases from J; junction bases left unmatched: 1. CDR3 residues: CASSQDGTSGTQYF. CDR3 DNA sequence: TGTGCCAGCAGCCAAGATGGGACTAGCGGGACCCAGTACTTC.

About this clonotype itself: A read error may produce the germline difference seen at one junction end. CDR3 coding DNA: TGTGCCAGCGGTTACTCACAGGGTGACTATGGCTACACCTTC. Translating it yields CASGYSQGDYGYTF. The chain links TRBV6-6 to TRBJ1-2; possibly TRBD1 for D (6 bases). The CDR3 length is 14 residues. CDR1 and CDR2 from the germline V gene are MNHNY and SVGAGI (reference sequence).

This clonotype was detected many times. The genes are TRBV5-1 and TRBJ2-3; D unclear. CDR1 and CDR2 from the germline V gene are SGHRS and YFSETQ. This CDR3 has 16 residues. Trimming shortened V by 5 bases and J by 0 bases, and 16 bases separated the two germline ends. In DNA, the CDR3 is TGCGCCAGCAGTCTGGCTGGGTTCCCCAGCACAGATACGCAGTATTTT. Residues: CASSLAGFPSTDTQYF.

This chain uses TRBV10-3 with TRBJ1-6; 9 nucleotides agree with TRBD1. The CDR3 extends over 18 amino acids. In germline, CDR1 is ENHRY, CDR2 SYGVKD. Trimming took 10 bases from V and 3 from J; bases not matched to a gene: 16. The CDR3 DNA is TGTGCCACCCGATTTAGGACAGGGGTAAACCTCTATAATTCACCCCTCCACTTT. Amino acid sequence: CATRFRTGVNLYNSPLHF.

This clonotype was detected only a few times. The chain combines TRBV2 with TRBJ2-1; 12 bases align to TRBD1. CDR1 and CDR2 (germline): SNHLY, FYNNEI. V lost 3 bases to trimming and J lost 15 bases; unmatched junction nucleotides: 9. This CDR3 region has 14 residues. The CDR3 DNA follows: TGTGCCAGCAGTGATGGGACAGGGGGCAATCGGGTGTTCTTC. Protein sequence: CASSDGTGGNRVFF.

This clonotype showed up many times. The chain joins TRBV12-5 to TRBJ2-3, with D unresolved. The CDR3 loop spans 12 amino acids. From germline, CDR1 is LGHNT and CDR2 FRNRAP. V was trimmed by 4 bases and J by 6 bases, leaving 8 bases between them. CDR3 DNA sequence: TGTGCTAGTGGTTCGTTGATGGATACGCAGTATTTT. Translation: CASGSLMDTQYF.

For this clonotype: Being one base from a much bigger clone, this may be a read error. The gene calls are TRBV10-3 and TRBJ2-1; no firm D call. Germline CDR1 ENHRY, CDR2 SYGVKD. The CDR3 length is 12 residues. The CDR3 sequence: CATSDRYDEQFF. Written as DNA, the CDR3 is TGTGCCACCAGTGACCGGTACGATGAGCAGTTCTTC.

V usage is TRBV6-2 or TRBV6-3 and J usage is TRBJ2-7, with a tentative D call TRBD1 (5 bases). Trimming pared 5 bases from V and 2 bases from J, leaving 16 bases between. The germline V gene encodes CDR1 MNHEY and CDR2 SVGEGT. The length of the CDR3 is 15 residues. For the CDR3, the DNA is TGTGCCAGCAGTCACCAGGGAATTGGGCCCTACGAGCAGTACTTC. Translation: CASSHQGIGPYEQYF.

This clonotype was counted a few times. V gene TRBV12-3 or TRBV12-4 combines with J gene TRBJ1-5; D is unclear. Trimming took off 5 bases at V and 4 bases at J, with 24 bases between the two ends. This CDR3 is built from 18 residues. The CDR3 bases are TGTGCCAGCAGTCCCGGCCCCCTCAGCGCAGGCAATAATCAGCCCCAGCATTTT. It codes for CASSPGPLSAGNNQPQHF.

This clonotype was seen more than once but under ten times. The chain is built from TRBV7-2 and TRBJ1-4, with TRBD1 identical over 9 bases. The CDR3 runs to 14 residues. Germline values: CDR1 SGHTA, CDR2 FQGNSA. Trimming removed 7 bases from V and 5 bases from J; junction bases left unmatched: 5. CDR3 coding DNA: TGTGCCAGCACCTTCACAGGGGGCAATGAAAAACTGTTTTTT. Translation: CASTFTGGNEKLFF.

V and J are TRBV6-2 or TRBV6-3 and TRBJ1-5; 11 bases agree with TRBD1. J lost 2 bases, V lost 5 bases, and 2 bases had no gene match. Germline CDR1 is MNHEY and CDR2 is SVGEGT. This CDR3 contains 15 residues. The CDR3 bases are TGTGCCAGCAGTAAGGGACAGGGGGGCAATCAGCCCCAGCATTTT. Translated: CASSKGQGGNQPQHF.

This clonotype has more than one count but fewer than ten. One junction end disagrees with the germline gene, perhaps due to a read error. This sequence joins TRBV29-1 and TRBJ2-1; 7 positions agree with TRBD1. The CDR3 sequence is 14 residues long. The germline CDR1 and CDR2 sequences are SQVTM and ANQGSEA. This CDR3 reads CSVVPGQPHNGQFF. DNA for the CDR3: TGCAGCGTTGTACCGGGACAGCCCCACAATGGGCAGTTCTTC.

The chain links TRBV4-2 to TRBJ1-2; D is unresolved. The ends were cut back, 4 bases at V and 4 bases at J, with 13 bases in the middle. The germline gives CDR1 LGHNA, CDR2 YNFKEQ. This CDR3 has 14 amino acids. The CDR3 bases are TGTGCCAGCAGCCGTCAGACTAGGACCTATGGCTACACCTTC. Translation: CASSRQTRTYGYTF.

About this clonotype: One junction end disagrees with the germline gene, perhaps due to a read error. The chain has TRBV2 and TRBJ1-1; D gene uncertain. In germline, CDR1 is SNHLY, CDR2 FYNNEI. The CDR3 has 14 residues. CDR3: CAGSEQSTNTEAFF. CDR3 coding DNA: TGTGCCGGCAGTGAGCAGTCTACGAACACTGAAGCTTTCTTT.

The chain links TRBV4-2 to TRBJ1-4, with D tentatively TRBD1 (6 bases). The CDR3 has 18 residues. CDR1 and CDR2 from the germline V gene are LGHNA and YNFKEQ. Trimming took off 1 base at V and 0 bases at J, with 15 bases between the two ends. CDR3 DNA: TGTGCCAGCAGCCAAGGTACCGGGACAATGGCAACTAATGAAAAACTGTTTTTT. This gives the protein CASSQGTGTMATNEKLFF.

The chain recombines TRBV29-1 with TRBJ2-1; D gene ambiguous. Per germline, CDR1 SQVTM and CDR2 ANQGSEA. Between the trimmed V and J ends, which lost 7 bases and 6 bases, there was a span of 19 bases. The CDR3 is 14 amino acids. This chain's CDR3 is CSALHSQPCNEQFF. CDR3 nucleotide sequence: TGCAGCGCCCTCCATTCCCAGCCCTGCAATGAGCAGTTCTTC.

CDR3 protein: CASHGGDSFPNYGYTF. For the CDR3, the DNA is TGTGCCAGCCACGGGGGGGACAGTTTTCCTAACTATGGCTACACCTTC. The V call is TRBV2, the J call TRBJ1-2; 7 bases fit TRBD1. CDR3 length: 16 residues. The V gene's germline CDR1 is SNHLY and CDR2 FYNNEI. V was clipped by 8 bases and J by 0 bases; unmatched bases: 12.

This sequence joins TRBV20-1 and TRBJ1-1; 9 nucleotides agree with TRBD1. The trim removed 6 bases at V and 1 base at J, leaving 9 bases unmatched. CDR1 and CDR2 from the germline V gene are DFQATT and SNEGSKA (reference sequence). The CDR3 spans 15 residues. The CDR3 sequence is CSALTGTGTNTEAFF. The DNA for the CDR3 is TGCAGTGCGCTGACCGGGACAGGGACGAACACTGAAGCTTTCTTT.

The rearrangement joins TRBV10-3 to TRBJ2-2; D is unresolved. Germline CDR1 and CDR2: ENHRY and SYGVKD. This CDR3 has 12 residues. Trimming stripped 8 bases from V and 4 bases from J, with 8 bases between. The CDR3 coding sequence is TGTGCCATCGGGCCTTCCACCGGGGAGCTGTTTTTT. The encoded protein is CAIGPSTGELFF.

V gene TRBV10-2 combines with J gene TRBJ1-1; D is possibly TRBD1 (5 bases). Looked up from germline, CDR1 is WSHSY and CDR2 is SAAADI. The CDR3 contains 14 residues. The V gene lost 2 bases and the J gene lost 4 bases, with 11 bases spanning the gap. In DNA form, the CDR3 reads TGCGCCAGCAGTGAGGCGCCGAGGGGCACTGAAGCTTTCTTT. Amino acid sequence: CASSEAPRGTEAFF.

With respect to this clonotype: It may be a read error: a sequence one base away is much more abundant. The J gene is TRBJ2-1, the V gene TRBV20-1, with D possibly matching TRBD2 (6 bases). The better agreement between TRBJ2-7 and the DNA end casts doubt on the J call. The CDR3 is 13 residues long. CDR1 and CDR2 from the germline V gene are DFQATT and SNEGSKA (reference sequence). The CDR3 loop is CSARDRREDEQYF. DNA for the CDR3: TGCAGTGCTAGAGATCGAAGGGAGGATGAGCAGTACTTC.

This clonotype occurred a few times. The chain employs TRBV27 and TRBJ2-1, with 12 positions matching TRBD2. The last part of the DNA fits TRBJ2-7 better; the J call may be wrong. From germline, CDR1 is MNHEY and CDR2 SMNVEV (reference sequence). The length of the CDR3 is 18 residues. The CDR3 sequence is CASSFSPLAGGTYNEQYF. The DNA of the CDR3 is TGTGCCAGCAGTTTCTCCCCACTAGCGGGGGGTACCTACAATGAGCAGTACTTC.

This chain joins TRBV5-1 and TRBJ1-1, with D perhaps matching TRBD1 (6 bases). The V end was cut by 0 bases, the J end by 4 bases, with 16 bases between. Germline V lookup: CDR1 SGHRS, CDR2 YFSETQ. The CDR3 spans 16 residues. CDR3 coding DNA: TGCGCCAGCAGCTTGGGATCAGGGGCCGGTACCACTGAAGCTTTCTTT. Protein sequence: CASSLGSGAGTTEAFF.

The CDR3 region has the DNA TGTGCCATCAGCTCAACAGACAGTACCACCGGGGAGCTGTTTTTT. This translates into CAISSTDSTTGELFF. V is TRBV10-3 and J is TRBJ2-2; D possibly corresponds to TRBD1 (5 bases). The CDR3 spans 15 residues. The V gene's germline CDR1 is ENHRY and CDR2 SYGVKD. V was pared by 6 bases and J by 4 bases, with 15 bases between.

A remark on this clonotype: One end of the junction is discordant with germline, which a read error may explain. This rearrangement joins TRBV12-3 or TRBV12-4 to TRBJ1-1; no definite D call. The CDR3 extends over 12 amino acids. Written as DNA, the CDR3 is TGTGTCAGCAGTTTGATCGGAGGAGGAGCTTTCTTT. It is translated as CVSSLIGGGAFF.

The rearrangement uses TRBV12-3 or TRBV12-4 and TRBJ2-1; a possible D gene is TRBD2 (7 bases). The CDR3 has 18 residues. V was trimmed by 6 bases and J by 0 bases, leaving 21 bases between them. CDR3 region: CASSNRLVGGPSYNEQFF. The CDR3 DNA follows: TGTGCCAGCAGCAACAGACTAGTGGGGGGGCCCTCCTACAATGAGCAGTTCTTC.

This clonotype was found a few times. This chain joins TRBV12-3 or TRBV12-4 and TRBJ2-1; 8 bases are a match to TRBD2. This CDR3 comprises 14 residues. The J segment lost 5 bases and the V segment lost 7 bases, leaving 7 bases of the junction unmatched. CDR3 in DNA: TGTGCCAGCACTCGCGGGGGGCTTCACAATGAGCAGTTCTTC. Translation gives CASTRGGLHNEQFF.

The CDR3 is CASSGGDSNGYTF. CDR3 DNA sequence: TGTGCCAGCAGCGGGGGGGACAGCAATGGCTACACCTTC. The chain recombines TRBV7-2 with TRBJ1-2, with 7 nucleotides matching TRBD1. J lost 6 bases, V lost 5 bases, and 6 bases had no gene match. Per the germline V gene, CDR1 is SGHTA and CDR2 is FQGNSA. This CDR3 has 13 residues.

This chain connects TRBV27 to TRBJ1-2, with a possible D match to TRBD1 (5 bases). Per the germline V gene, CDR1 is MNHEY and CDR2 is SMNVEV (reference sequence). V was shortened by 0 bases and J by 12 bases, with 11 bases between the two germline ends. The CDR3 has 12 amino acids. The CDR3 protein is CASSLSGRDNTF. The CDR3 DNA reads TGTGCCAGCAGTTTATCGGGGCGGGATAACACCTTC.

The J gene is TRBJ2-5, the V gene TRBV6-1, with 10 positions matching TRBD1. The end of the DNA aligns better with TRBJ2-7, so the J call may be wrong. In germline, CDR1 is MNHNS, CDR2 SASEGT. There are 15 residues in the CDR3. CDR3 protein: CASSESRTGGYEQYF. For the CDR3, the DNA is TGTGCCAGCAGTGAATCTAGGACAGGGGGATACGAGCAGTACTTC.